One and the same sample provided the 16 T cell receptor beta chains below, sequenced in a study of CD8 T cells in Susac syndrome. Roughly 0.45 to 1 ug RNA was reverse transcribed with random hexamers. One entry per CDR3 protein, called by TCRdb with MiXCR from the immunoSEQ multiplex PCR reads. Of 250,000 to 300,000 distinct CDR3 sequences listed, about 91% are singletons. Sequencing was performed on CD8+ T cells from PBMCs. The receptors originated from a human donor with multiple sclerosis.

The chain links TRBV7-6 to TRBJ2-1, with 13 bases that match TRBD2. V lost 5 bases, J lost 8 bases, and 9 bases stayed unmatched. Per the germline V gene, CDR1 is SGHVS and CDR2 is FNYEAQ. This CDR3 has 16 amino acids. The CDR3 loop is CASSPRTSGSHDEQFF. In DNA form, the CDR3 reads TGTGCCAGCAGCCCCAGGACTAGCGGGAGCCACGATGAGCAGTTCTTC.

The V and J genes are TRBV7-8 and TRBJ2-1; possibly TRBD2 for D (5 bases). V was clipped by 2 bases and J by 1 base, with 15 bases between them. The CDR3 is 17 amino acids. The germline V gene has CDR1 SGHVS and CDR2 FQNEAQ. The CDR3 DNA sequence: TGTGCCAGCAGCTTATACACGAGAGGGAATTCCTACAATGAGCAGTTCTTC. It specifies CASSLYTRGNSYNEQFF.

The chain is built from TRBV11-2 and TRBJ2-7; D is possibly TRBD2 (5 bases). V lost 5 bases, J lost 4 bases, and 12 bases lay in between. This CDR3 region has 13 residues. Germline loops: CDR1 SGHAT, CDR2 FQNNGV. The CDR3 is CASSVSGPYEQYF. CDR3 nucleotide sequence: TGTGCCAGCAGCGTAAGCGGACCGTACGAGCAGTACTTC. Full variable domain (rest looked up from reference TRBV11-2 and TRBJ2-7): EAGVAQSPRYKIIEKRQSVAFWCNPISGHATLYWYQQILGQGPKLLIQFQNNGVVDDSQLPKDRFSAERLKGVDSTLKIQPAKLEDSAVYLCASSVSGPYEQYFGPGTRLTVT.

This clonotype was detected only once. This chain links TRBV3-1 with TRBJ1-1; D not resolved. CDR1 and CDR2 (germline): LGHDT, YNNKEL (reference sequence). Trimming took off 1 base at V and 0 bases at J, with 15 bases between the two ends. The CDR3 is made up of 17 amino acids. The CDR3 here is CASSQGPLGRMNTEAFF. CDR3 nucleotide sequence: TGTGCCAGCAGCCAAGGACCCCTCGGACGGATGAACACTGAAGCTTTCTTT.

The chain couples TRBV7-8 to TRBJ1-1; D gene unclear. Trimming stripped 1 base from V and 5 bases from J, with 14 bases between. The germline CDR1 and CDR2 sequences are SGHVS and FQNEAQ. The CDR3 runs to 15 residues. CDR3 region: CASSLVFRPITEAFF. In DNA, the CDR3 is TGTGCCAGCAGCTTAGTTTTCAGGCCTATTACTGAAGCTTTCTTT.

This clonotype has more than one count but fewer than ten. V usage is TRBV4-1 and J usage is TRBJ1-1, with unresolved D. This CDR3 has 11 residues. Germline V gives CDR1 MGHRA, CDR2 YSYEKL. The V gene lost 4 bases and the J gene lost 8 bases, with 8 bases spanning the gap. The CDR3 sequence is CASSLHREAFF. The CDR3 DNA is TGCGCCAGCAGCCTTCACCGAGAAGCTTTCTTT.

The chain uses TRBV7-9 and TRBJ2-1, with D perhaps matching TRBD2 (6 bases). The germline V and J ends were trimmed by 6 bases and 8 bases, with 11 bases remaining between them. Looked up from germline, CDR1 is SEHNR and CDR2 is FQNEAQ (reference sequence). This CDR3 has 12 amino acids. Here the CDR3 reads CASRLGTYEQFF. CDR3 in DNA: TGTGCCAGCAGACTCGGGACTTATGAGCAGTTCTTC.

The V and J genes are TRBV27 and TRBJ2-2; D is possibly TRBD1 (6 bases). Germline V CDR1 and CDR2: MNHEY, SMNVEV (reference sequence). The CDR3 extends over 15 amino acids. V shed 2 bases and J shed 6 bases, with 13 bases lying between them. Written as DNA, the CDR3 is TGTGCCAGCAGTTTACAGGGGCCCTCCGCCGGGGAGCTGTTTTTT. Protein sequence: CASSLQGPSAGELFF.

The chain uses TRBV27 and TRBJ2-7; tentatively, D is TRBD2 (7 bases). From germline, CDR1 is MNHEY and CDR2 SMNVEV (reference sequence). The CDR3 contains 15 residues. The V end was cut by 2 bases, the J end by 4 bases, with 15 bases between. The CDR3 here is CASSLRAGGHYEQYF. The CDR3 coding sequence is TGTGCCAGCAGTTTACGGGCCGGGGGGCATTACGAGCAGTACTTC.

The gene calls are TRBV9 and TRBJ2-3; no clear D. Germline-derived CDR1 and CDR2 are SGDLS and YYNGEE. The CDR3 spans 12 residues. Trimming took 1 base from V and 6 from J, leaving 6 bases between them. Here the CDR3 DNA reads TGTGCCAGCAGCGTAATGCCGGATACGCAGTATTTT. This gives the protein CASSVMPDTQYF.

This rearrangement joins TRBV5-1 to TRBJ2-5, with a weak D call TRBD2 (5 bases). Germline assignment: CDR1 SGHRS and CDR2 YFSETQ. The V and J ends lost 5 bases and 5 bases respectively, with 13 bases between them. The length of the CDR3 is 13 residues. The CDR3 DNA is TGCGCCAGCAGTAGAGGGAGCGGCGAGACCCAGTACTTC. Protein: CASSRGSGETQYF.

The chain links TRBV13 to TRBJ2-1; TRBD2 matches at 10 bases. J lost 8 bases, V lost 5 bases, and 9 bases had no gene match. The CDR3 consists of 15 residues. Germline V gene lookup returns CDR1 PRHDT and CDR2 FYEKMQ (reference sequence). The DNA for the CDR3 is TGTGCCAGCAGCGGCCGAGCGGGAGGGCCGTATGAGCAGTTCTTC. Protein sequence: CASSGRAGGPYEQFF. Looking up the rest from reference TRBV13 and TRBJ2-1 gives the full variable domain: AAGVIQSPRHLIKEKRETATLKCYPIPRHDTVYWYQQGPGQDPQFLISFYEKMQSDKGSIPDRFSAQQFSDYHSELNMSSLELGDSALYFCASSGRAGGPYEQFFGPGTRLTVL.

This clonotype occurred once. V and J are TRBV2 and TRBJ2-5; possible D gene TRBD2, 7 bases. The CDR3 spans 16 residues. The germline V and J ends were trimmed by 3 bases and 5 bases, with 19 bases remaining between them. Germline values: CDR1 SNHLY, CDR2 FYNNEI. CDR3 sequence: CASSDGLWGGRETQYF. The CDR3 bases are TGTGCCAGCAGTGATGGGTTATGGGGGGGCCGCGAGACCCAGTACTTC.

This clonotype has a handful of counts. The gene calls are TRBV3-1 and TRBJ2-7; D may be TRBD1 or TRBD2 (5 bases each). V lost 1 base and J 7 bases, leaving 20 bases between the germline ends. The CDR3 is made up of 16 amino acids. Germline CDR1 is LGHDT and CDR2 is YNNKEL (reference sequence). The CDR3 nucleotides read TGTGCCAGCAGCCAAGGGCCCCGGGACGGGCGCTATGAGCAGTACTTC. This gives the protein CASSQGPRDGRYEQYF.

The V gene is TRBV6-1, the J gene TRBJ2-7, with D perhaps being TRBD1 or TRBD2 (6 bases each). Trimming pared 1 base from V and 6 bases from J, leaving 16 bases between. Germline V CDR1 and CDR2: MNHNS, SASEGT. The CDR3 is 15 amino acids. The CDR3 DNA is TGTGCCAGCAGTGAAGGCTGGGGGGCGCTTGTCGAGCAGTACTTC. This translates into CASSEGWGALVEQYF.

The chain couples TRBV7-2 to TRBJ2-1; a possible D gene is TRBD2 (5 bases). CDR3 size: 14 residues. Trimming took 6 bases from V and 6 from J, leaving 15 bases between them. The V gene's germline CDR1 is SGHTA and CDR2 FQGNSA. CDR3 DNA: TGTGCCAGCAGTCCCGGGGTATTAGGCAATGAGCAGTTCTTC. Protein sequence: CASSPGVLGNEQFF.